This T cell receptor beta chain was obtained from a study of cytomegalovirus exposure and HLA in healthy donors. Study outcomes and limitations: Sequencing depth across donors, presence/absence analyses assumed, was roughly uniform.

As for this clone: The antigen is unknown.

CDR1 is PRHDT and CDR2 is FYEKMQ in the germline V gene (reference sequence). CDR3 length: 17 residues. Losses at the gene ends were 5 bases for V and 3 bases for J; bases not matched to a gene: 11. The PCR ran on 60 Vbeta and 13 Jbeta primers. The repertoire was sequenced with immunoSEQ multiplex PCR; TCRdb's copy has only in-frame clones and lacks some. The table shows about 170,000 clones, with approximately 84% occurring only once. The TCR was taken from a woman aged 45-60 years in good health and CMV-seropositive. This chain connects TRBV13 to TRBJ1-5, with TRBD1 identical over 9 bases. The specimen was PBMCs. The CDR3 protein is CASSRWRDRDFNQPQHF. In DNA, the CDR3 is TGTGCCAGCAGCCGATGGCGGGACAGGGATTTCAATCAGCCCCAGCATTTT.